A single sample gave rise to the 31 T cell receptor beta chains below, sequenced in a study of shared clonotypes between healthy human individuals. It was CD45RO-negative cells, positively selected for CCR7, that made up naive CD8 cells, with terminally differentiated effector memory CD45RA+ cells excluded. Profiled with immunoSEQ multiplex PCR; TCRdb holds only in-frame clones, not every one. The sample yields some 2,100,000 clones, roughly 91% seen once. The source material was naive CD8+ T cells from PBMCs. These receptors all come from a man aged 18 to 29 in good health. Some clones in this sample may be carry-over from other donors' samples.

This rearrangement joins TRBV28 to TRBJ2-1; D gene unclear. The length of the CDR3 is 13 residues. The ends were cut back, 1 base at V and 5 bases at J, with 6 bases in the middle. CDR1 and CDR2 (germline): MDHEN, SYDVKM. CDR3 residues: CASSLSINNEQFF. The CDR3, as DNA: TGTGCCAGCAGTTTATCTATAAACAATGAGCAGTTCTTC.

The CDR3 coding sequence is TGCGCCAGCAGCCAAGGGTCTGCGGGGCCCACAGATACGCAGTATTTT. Amino acid sequence: CASSQGSAGPTDTQYF. This chain uses TRBV4-3 with TRBJ2-3; D may be TRBD2 (6 bases). The CDR3 runs 16 residues. V was clipped by 1 base and J by 2 bases, with 13 bases between them. Looked up from germline, CDR1 is LGHNA and CDR2 is YSLEER.

This clone was detected once. The chain employs TRBV27 and TRBJ2-2; no reliable D call. The germline gives CDR1 MNHEY, CDR2 SMNVEV (reference sequence). With 8 bases removed from V and 6 bases from J, the gap between germline ends came to 10 bases. This CDR3 is built from 12 residues. The CDR3 here is CASGSFAGELFF. For the CDR3, the DNA is TGTGCCAGCGGGTCATTCGCCGGGGAGCTGTTTTTT.

V is TRBV9 and J is TRBJ2-7; 7 nucleotides line up with TRBD1. Germline CDR1 is SGDLS and CDR2 is YYNGEE. The CDR3 length is 15 residues. V lost 3 bases to trimming and J lost 2 bases; unmatched junction nucleotides: 8. CDR3 sequence: CASSGTGARAYEQYF. In DNA, the CDR3 is TGTGCCAGCAGCGGGACAGGTGCTCGTGCCTACGAGCAGTACTTC.

The rearrangement joins TRBV7-9 to TRBJ2-7; D remains ambiguous. The CDR3 totals 16 residues. From germline, CDR1 is SEHNR and CDR2 FQNEAQ (reference sequence). Trimming removed 0 bases at V and 5 bases at J, with 17 bases between. The CDR3 coding sequence is TGTGCCAGCAGCTTAGCGCGAGGTTCCAAAGTCCACGAGCAGTACTTC. Translation gives CASSLARGSKVHEQYF.

The rearrangement links TRBV9 to TRBJ2-7; 7 nucleotides align to TRBD2. V dropped 4 bases and J dropped 3; count of bases not matched to a gene: 10. The CDR3 is 15 residues long. CDR1 is SGDLS, CDR2 YYNGEE, per germline. The CDR3 nucleotides read TGTGCCAGCAGCCCGCTTCGGGCGGGAGTCTACGAGCAGTACTTC. It codes for CASSPLRAGVYEQYF.

This clone was detected a few times. This sequence joins TRBV29-1 and TRBJ1-1, with D tentatively TRBD1 (5 bases). Germline V gene sequence: CDR1 SQVTM, CDR2 ANQGSEA. V shed 7 bases and J shed 1 base, with 19 bases lying between them. This CDR3 has 15 amino acids. CDR3 loop: CSANRRGPTNTEAFF. The CDR3, as DNA: TGCAGCGCCAATCGCCGGGGACCGACGAACACTGAAGCTTTCTTT.

The J gene is TRBJ2-7, the V gene TRBV5-4; no reliable D call. The CDR3 covers 12 residues. The V and J ends lost 3 bases and 6 bases respectively, with 10 bases between them. The germline V gene encodes CDR1 SGHNT and CDR2 YYREEE (reference sequence). The CDR3: CASSSLPLEQYF. The CDR3 DNA reads TGTGCCAGCAGCTCGCTCCCCCTCGAGCAGTACTTC.

The chain employs TRBV15 and TRBJ2-1; D assignment may be TRBD1 or TRBD2 (5 bases each). Trimming took off 0 bases at V and 2 bases at J, with 8 bases between the two ends. Looked up from germline, CDR1 is LNHNV and CDR2 is YYDKDF (reference sequence). The length of the CDR3 is 15 residues. CDR3 loop: CATSRDGGPYNEQFF. The CDR3 DNA follows: TGTGCCACCAGCAGAGATGGGGGTCCCTACAATGAGCAGTTCTTC.

The chain joins TRBV28 to TRBJ1-4; the D gene is possibly TRBD1 (5 bases). This CDR3 region has 16 residues. Germline V gene lookup returns CDR1 MDHEN and CDR2 SYDVKM. Trimming removed 2 bases from V and 1 base from J, with 11 bases in between. The DNA for the CDR3 is TGTGCCAGCAGTTTAGCCAGGGAGGAAACTAATGAAAAACTGTTTTTT. This encodes CASSLAREETNEKLFF.

This chain uses TRBV6-1 with TRBJ2-7, with 9 bases lining up with TRBD1. The CDR3 runs 16 residues. Germline V gene data show CDR1 as MNHNS and CDR2 as SASEGT. The J segment lost 2 bases and the V segment lost 4 bases, leaving 9 bases of the junction unmatched. CDR3 amino acids: CASSGNRGRSTYEQYF. CDR3 in DNA: TGTGCCAGCAGTGGAAACAGGGGGCGTAGCACCTACGAGCAGTACTTC.

This chain uses TRBV27 with TRBJ2-1; D may correspond to TRBD1 or TRBD2 (5 bases each). This CDR3 has 16 amino acids. Germline V gives CDR1 MNHEY, CDR2 SMNVEV (reference sequence). V was pared by 5 bases and J by 4 bases, with 18 bases between. In nucleotides, the CDR3 is TGTGCCAGCAGTGGGTGGGACCCCCAAATTTACAATGAGCAGTTCTTC. It translates to CASSGWDPQIYNEQFF.

As DNA, the CDR3 is TGTGCCAGTAGTATAAGGGTCCACCAAGAGACCCAGTACTTC. This sequence encodes CASSIRVHQETQYF. This sequence joins TRBV19 and TRBJ2-5; no clear D gene. The CDR3 has 14 residues. CDR1 LNHDA and CDR2 SQIVND come from the germline V gene (reference sequence). V lost 2 bases and J lost 0, with 7 bases in between.

The genes are TRBV15 and TRBJ1-5; 8 bases match TRBD1. The CDR3 is made up of 14 amino acids. The V segment lost 6 bases and the J segment 6 bases; nucleotides outside the gene matches: 7. The germline V gene encodes CDR1 LNHNV and CDR2 YYDKDF (reference sequence). The CDR3 spells CATRIQGGGQPQHF. For the CDR3, the DNA is TGTGCCACCAGGATACAGGGGGGTGGTCAGCCCCAGCATTTT. The complete variable domain, with remaining parts taken from reference TRBV15 and TRBJ1-5, reads DAMVIQNPRYQVTQFGKPVTLSCSQTLNHNVMYWYQQKSSQAPKLLFHYYDKDFNNEADTPDNFQSRRPNTSFCFLDIRSPGLGDTAMYLCATRIQGGGQPQHFGDGTRLSIL.

The chain is built from TRBV11-2 and TRBJ2-2; TRBD1 agrees at 7 bases. Losses at the gene ends were 2 bases for V and 4 bases for J; bases not matched to a gene: 7. Germline V gives CDR1 SGHAT, CDR2 FQNNGV. The CDR3 contains 16 residues. The CDR3 sequence is CASSLSPTGFTGELFF. The CDR3 region has the DNA TGTGCCAGCAGCTTATCCCCGACAGGGTTCACCGGGGAGCTGTTTTTT.

This chain links TRBV5-5 with TRBJ2-3, with D unclear. Germline lookup yields CDR1 SGHKS and CDR2 YYEKEE (reference sequence). Deletions cut 2 bases from V and 4 bases from J, with 5 bases between. The CDR3 loop spans 12 amino acids. This chain's CDR3 is CASSFGSDTQYF. The CDR3 bases are TGTGCCAGCAGCTTTGGTTCAGATACGCAGTATTTT.

This sequence joins TRBV27 and TRBJ2-3; D not certain. The CDR3 sequence is 15 residues long. CDR1 MNHEY and CDR2 SMNVEV come from the germline V gene (reference sequence). The V and J ends lost 6 bases and 2 bases respectively, with 15 bases between them. The CDR3 DNA is TGTGCCAGCAGACGGGCCTTGAGTCCCACAGATACGCAGTATTTT. Its protein product is CASRRALSPTDTQYF.

The chain employs TRBV5-6 and TRBJ2-1; D is unclear. Germline lookup yields CDR1 SGHDT and CDR2 YYEEEE. V dropped 4 bases and J dropped 0 bases, with 14 bases sitting between them. The CDR3 is made up of 16 amino acids. Written as DNA, the CDR3 is TGTGCCAGCAGCAAGGAGACTCGACTCTCCTACAATGAGCAGTTCTTC. Translating it yields CASSKETRLSYNEQFF.

The chain carries TRBV11-2 and TRBJ2-1; D might be TRBD2 (6 bases). This CDR3 is 14 amino acids long. V was pared by 1 base and J by 3 bases, with 7 bases between. From germline, CDR1 is SGHAT and CDR2 FQNNGV. CDR3 sequence: CASSLGRDYNEQFF. CDR3 nucleotide sequence: TGTGCCAGCAGCTTAGGGCGGGACTACAATGAGCAGTTCTTC.

The chain carries TRBV28 and TRBJ2-3, with D unclear. The CDR3 spans 14 residues. The germline V gene encodes CDR1 MDHEN and CDR2 SYDVKM. V gave up 4 bases and J gave up 0 bases, with 8 bases separating them. The CDR3 loop reads CASSYRPSTDTQYF. CDR3 nucleotide sequence: TGTGCCAGCAGTTACCGACCTAGCACAGATACGCAGTATTTT.

On this clone itself: Other nucleotide sequences in the sample specify the same CDR3. The chain carries TRBV9 and TRBJ2-7; 8 bases are a match to TRBD1. The germline V gene encodes CDR1 SGDLS and CDR2 YYNGEE. Trimming took 2 bases from V and 7 from J; bases not matched to a gene: 5. The CDR3 runs 13 residues. CDR3 sequence reads: CASSVTGGGEQYF. DNA of the CDR3: TGTGCCAGCAGCGTCACAGGGGGAGGAGAGCAGTACTTC.

This chain connects TRBV27 to TRBJ2-1, with 9 positions matching TRBD2. Per the germline V gene, CDR1 is MNHEY and CDR2 is SMNVEV (reference sequence). With 3 bases clipped from V and 4 bases from J, the junction kept 10 bases outside the gene matches. This CDR3 comprises 17 residues. CDR3 bases: TGTGCCAGCAGTTTTTTAGTTCCAGCGGGAGGATACAATGAGCAGTTCTTC. Translation: CASSFLVPAGGYNEQFF.

For this clone: Other DNA variants within this sample encode the same CDR3. This chain uses TRBV5-6 with TRBJ2-7; 9 nucleotides match TRBD2. After removal of 1 base from V and 7 bases from J, the junction contained 12 bases not matched to a gene. The CDR3 has 16 amino acids. Germline V gives CDR1 SGHDT, CDR2 YYEEEE. Here the CDR3 DNA reads TGTGCCAGCAGCTTGTTTGGGCGGGAGGGCATCCGGGAGCAGTACTTC. It codes for CASSLFGREGIREQYF.

The chain couples TRBV4-3 to TRBJ2-1; tentative D call: TRBD2 (5 bases). V lost 1 base to trimming and J lost 5 bases, with 12 bases between them. Germline V gives CDR1 LGHNA, CDR2 YSLEER. The CDR3 runs to 15 residues. The CDR3 nucleotides are TGCGCCAGCAGCCAAGGAGGGTCGCCCCACAATGAGCAGTTCTTC. Residues: CASSQGGSPHNEQFF.

V gene TRBV19 combines with J gene TRBJ2-1; possible D gene TRBD2, 6 bases. Trimming took off 4 bases at V and 4 bases at J, with 11 bases between the two ends. The CDR3 sequence is 14 residues long. CDR1 LNHDA and CDR2 SQIVND come from the germline V gene (reference sequence). The CDR3 sequence: CASSTGLEYNEQFF. The CDR3 DNA follows: TGTGCCAGTAGTACGGGACTGGAGTACAATGAGCAGTTCTTC.

The rearrangement uses TRBV28 and TRBJ1-2; 7 bases fit TRBD1. Germline CDR1 and CDR2: MDHEN and SYDVKM. This CDR3 comprises 13 residues. V dropped 7 bases and J dropped 7; count of bases not matched to a gene: 9. CDR3 in DNA: TGTGCCAGCAATCTTGCCGGGACAGCTGGCTACACCTTC. The encoded protein is CASNLAGTAGYTF.

The chain recombines TRBV7-9 with TRBJ2-1, with a weak D call TRBD1 (6 bases). With 5 bases removed from V and 7 bases from J, the gap between germline ends came to 18 bases. CDR3 length: 15 amino acids. Germline V gene data show CDR1 as SEHNR and CDR2 as FQNEAQ (reference sequence). CDR3 protein: CASSRSGTPVNEQFF. Here the CDR3 DNA reads TGTGCCAGCAGCCGTTCCGGGACACCAGTGAATGAGCAGTTCTTC. Full variable domain (outside the CDR3, taken from reference TRBV7-9 and TRBJ2-1): DTGVSQNPRHKITKRGQNVTFRCDPISEHNRLYWYRQTLGQGPEFLTYFQNEAQLEKSRLLSDRFSAERPKGSFSTLEIQRTEQGDSAMYLCASSRSGTPVNEQFFGPGTRLTVL.

The chain employs TRBV9 and TRBJ2-5; D gene unclear. The CDR3 contains 15 residues. Trimming took 0 bases from V and 2 from J, leaving 11 bases between them. Germline V gives CDR1 SGDLS, CDR2 YYNGEE. DNA for the CDR3: TGTGCCAGCAGCGTAGCGACCTGGGCACAAGAGACCCAGTACTTC. It yields the protein CASSVATWAQETQYF.

The rearrangement uses TRBV7-2 and TRBJ2-4; 9 positions match TRBD1. Unmatched junction bases numbered 6, after V lost 5 bases and J lost 4 bases. The CDR3 extends over 15 amino acids. From germline, CDR1 is SGHTA and CDR2 FQGNSA. The CDR3 DNA sequence: TGTGCCAGCAGCCTTTGGACAGGGGTTAAAAACATTCAGTACTTC. This gives the protein CASSLWTGVKNIQYF.

V and J are TRBV5-8 and TRBJ2-7, with 7 bases aligning to TRBD1. The trim removed 0 bases at V and 4 bases at J, leaving 7 bases unmatched. CDR1 is SGHTS and CDR2 is YDEGEE in the germline V gene. The CDR3 has 15 residues. The CDR3 spells CASSLEQGLRYEQYF. In DNA form, the CDR3 reads TGTGCCAGCAGCTTGGAACAGGGGCTAAGATACGAGCAGTACTTC.

V usage is TRBV7-8 and J usage is TRBJ2-2, with D possibly being TRBD2 (5 bases). V shed 3 bases and J shed 9 bases, with 11 bases lying between them. CDR3 length equals 13 residues. In germline, CDR1 is SGHVS, CDR2 FQNEAQ. CDR3 in amino acids: CASSFPGNRELFF. The CDR3 region has the DNA TGTGCCAGCAGCTTCCCGGGGAACAGGGAGCTGTTTTTT.